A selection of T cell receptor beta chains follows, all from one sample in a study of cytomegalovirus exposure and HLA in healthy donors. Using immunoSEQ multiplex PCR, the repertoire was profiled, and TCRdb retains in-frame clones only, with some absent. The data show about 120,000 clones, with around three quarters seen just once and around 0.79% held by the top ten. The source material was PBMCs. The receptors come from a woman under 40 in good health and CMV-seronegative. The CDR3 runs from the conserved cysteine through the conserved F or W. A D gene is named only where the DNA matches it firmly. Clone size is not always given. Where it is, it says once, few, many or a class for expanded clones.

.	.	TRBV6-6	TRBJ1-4	CASSYQINEKLFF
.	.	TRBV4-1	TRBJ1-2	CASSQDLAGRRVYGYTF
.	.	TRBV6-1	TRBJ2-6	CASGGFSGANVLTF
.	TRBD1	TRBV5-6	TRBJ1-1	CASSLQDRGRAFF
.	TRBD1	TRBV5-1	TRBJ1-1	CASSDGQGWVNTEAFF
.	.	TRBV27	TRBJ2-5	CASSLGLWGQETQYF
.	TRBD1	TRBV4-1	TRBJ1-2	CASSLPTGDRGPAGYGYTF
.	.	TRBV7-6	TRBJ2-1	CASSLKVRVFNEQFF
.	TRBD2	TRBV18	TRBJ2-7	CASSPSSGGAYEQYF
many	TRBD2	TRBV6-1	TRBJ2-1	CASNPASGDYNEQFF
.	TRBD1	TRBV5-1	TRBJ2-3	CASSGGQGIDTQYF
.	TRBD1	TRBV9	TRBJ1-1	CASSSGGTENTEAFF
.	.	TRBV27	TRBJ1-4	CASSPWGGASNEKLFF
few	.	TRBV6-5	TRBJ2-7	CASSYGTWYEQYF
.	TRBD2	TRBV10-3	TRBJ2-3	CATLAGGADTQYF
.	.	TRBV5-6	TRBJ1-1	CASSLGGVAEAFF
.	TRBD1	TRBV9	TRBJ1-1	CASSPNRGTEAFF
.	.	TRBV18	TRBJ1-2	CASSPTTAYGYTF
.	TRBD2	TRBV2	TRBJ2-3	CASRRGGLVSTDTQYF
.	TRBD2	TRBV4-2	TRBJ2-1	CASSQYIASGGYNEQFF
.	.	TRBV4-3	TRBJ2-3	CASSQRRTDTDTQYF
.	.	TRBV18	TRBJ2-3	CASSPSERGPTQYF
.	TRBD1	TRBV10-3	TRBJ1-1	CAISRRTGATDSTEAFF
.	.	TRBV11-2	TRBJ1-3	CASTVNTAAGNTIYF
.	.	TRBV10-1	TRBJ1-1	CATRGEDTEAFF
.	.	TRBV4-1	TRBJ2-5	CASSQEDAGTGPETQYF
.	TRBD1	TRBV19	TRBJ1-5	CASSIGTGRNQPQHF
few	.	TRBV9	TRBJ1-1	CASSVATGLNTEAFF
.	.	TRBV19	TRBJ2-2	CASSIEHLLASGELFF
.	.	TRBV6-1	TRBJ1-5	CASSEAGTFQPQHF
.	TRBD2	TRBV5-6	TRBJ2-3	CASSRRGVRGTDTQYF
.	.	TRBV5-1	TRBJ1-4	CASSLGSDEKLFF
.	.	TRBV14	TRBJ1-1	CASSQPGRGGTEAFF
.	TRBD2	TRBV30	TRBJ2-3	CAWSSGPTDTQYF
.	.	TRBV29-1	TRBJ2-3	CSVDPNFQIADTQYF
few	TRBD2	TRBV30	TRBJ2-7	CAWFSEYERDRGGMSGVHEQYF
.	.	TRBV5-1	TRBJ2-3	CASSFRDPRTDTQYF
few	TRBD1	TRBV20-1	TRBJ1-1	CRVRGPTEAFF
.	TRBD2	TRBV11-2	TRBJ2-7	CASSLLAGASYEQYF
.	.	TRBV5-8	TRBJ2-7	CASSGARNEQYF
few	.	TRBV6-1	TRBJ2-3	CASRPPGSWLDTQYF
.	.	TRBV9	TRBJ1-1	CASSPPPPGGHTEAFF
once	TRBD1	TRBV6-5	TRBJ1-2	CASRTRQGGYGYTF
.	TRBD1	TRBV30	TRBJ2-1	CAWSRDSTYNEQFF
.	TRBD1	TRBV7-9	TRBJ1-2	CASSSPGTGHGYTF
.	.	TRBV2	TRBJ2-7	CASSQAIQDSYEQYF
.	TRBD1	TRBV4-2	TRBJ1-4	CASSQHTGQDNEKLFF
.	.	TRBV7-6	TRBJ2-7	CASSLAGTYEQYF